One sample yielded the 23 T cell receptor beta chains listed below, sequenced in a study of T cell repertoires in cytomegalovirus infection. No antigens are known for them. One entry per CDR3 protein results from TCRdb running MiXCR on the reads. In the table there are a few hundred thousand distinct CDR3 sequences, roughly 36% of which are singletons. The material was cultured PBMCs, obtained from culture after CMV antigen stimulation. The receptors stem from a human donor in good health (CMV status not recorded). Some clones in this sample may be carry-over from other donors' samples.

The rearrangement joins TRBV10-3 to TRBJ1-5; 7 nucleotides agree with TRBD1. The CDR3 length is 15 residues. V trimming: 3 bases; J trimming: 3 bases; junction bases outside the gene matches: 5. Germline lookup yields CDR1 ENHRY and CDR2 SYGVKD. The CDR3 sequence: CAISDPGQINQPQHF. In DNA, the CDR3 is TGTGCCATCAGTGATCCGGGACAGATCAATCAGCCCCAGCATTTT.

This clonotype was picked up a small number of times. The CDR3, as DNA: TGTGCCAGCAGCCTCACTAGCGGGAGGAACACCGGGGAGCTGTTTTTT. Translating gives CASSLTSGRNTGELFF. J is TRBJ2-2 and V is TRBV3-1; TRBD2 matches 11 bases. The CDR3 is 16 amino acids. Germline-derived CDR1 and CDR2 are LGHDT and YNNKEL (reference sequence). The junction had 2 bases not matched to a gene; V was cut back by 4 bases and J by 1 base.

The CDR3 DNA is TGTGCCAGCAGCTTAGCGTCGGCGGGAGGGGTCACAGATACGCAGTATTTT. It is translated as CASSLASAGGVTDTQYF. V gene TRBV7-8 combines with J gene TRBJ2-3; 9 positions agree with TRBD2. This CDR3 is 17 amino acids long. Germline assignment: CDR1 SGHVS and CDR2 FQNEAQ. The trim removed 0 bases at V and 2 bases at J, leaving 6 bases unmatched.

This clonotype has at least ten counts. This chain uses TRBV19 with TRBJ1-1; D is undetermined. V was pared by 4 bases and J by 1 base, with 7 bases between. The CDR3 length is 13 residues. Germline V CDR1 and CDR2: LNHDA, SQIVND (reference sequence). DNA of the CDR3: TGTGCCAGTAGTACCCCCGGGAACACTGAAGCTTTCTTT. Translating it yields CASSTPGNTEAFF.

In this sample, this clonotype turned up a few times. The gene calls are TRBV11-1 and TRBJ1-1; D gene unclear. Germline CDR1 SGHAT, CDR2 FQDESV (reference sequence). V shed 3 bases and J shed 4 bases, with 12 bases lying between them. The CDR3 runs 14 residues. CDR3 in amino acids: CASSFVPGGTEAFF. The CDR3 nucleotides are TGTGCCAGCAGCTTCGTCCCCGGCGGCACTGAAGCTTTCTTT. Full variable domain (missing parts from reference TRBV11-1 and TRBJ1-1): EAEVAQSPRYKITEKSQAVAFWCDPISGHATLYWYRQILGQGPELLVQFQDESVVDDSQLPKDRFSAERLKGVDSTLKIQPAELGDSAMYLCASSFVPGGTEAFFGQGTRLTVV.

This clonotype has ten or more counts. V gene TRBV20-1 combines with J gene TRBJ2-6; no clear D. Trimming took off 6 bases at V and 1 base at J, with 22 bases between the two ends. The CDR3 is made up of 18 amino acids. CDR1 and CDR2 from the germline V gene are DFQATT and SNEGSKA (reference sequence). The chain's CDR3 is CSAPGQASKVSGANVLTF. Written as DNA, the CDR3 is TGCAGTGCGCCAGGCCAGGCCTCCAAGGTATCTGGGGCCAACGTCCTGACTTTC.

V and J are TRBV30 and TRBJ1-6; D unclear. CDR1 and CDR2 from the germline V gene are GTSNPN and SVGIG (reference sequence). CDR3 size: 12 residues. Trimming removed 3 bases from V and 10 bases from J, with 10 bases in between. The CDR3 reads CAWRPGSSPLHF. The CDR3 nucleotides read TGTGCCTGGAGGCCTGGGAGCTCACCCCTCCACTTT.

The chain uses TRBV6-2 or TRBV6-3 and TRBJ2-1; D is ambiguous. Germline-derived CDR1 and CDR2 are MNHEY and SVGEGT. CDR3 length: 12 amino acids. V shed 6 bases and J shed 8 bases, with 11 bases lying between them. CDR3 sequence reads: CASSTNVDEQFF. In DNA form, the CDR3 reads TGTGCCAGCAGCACCAACGTGGATGAGCAGTTCTTC.

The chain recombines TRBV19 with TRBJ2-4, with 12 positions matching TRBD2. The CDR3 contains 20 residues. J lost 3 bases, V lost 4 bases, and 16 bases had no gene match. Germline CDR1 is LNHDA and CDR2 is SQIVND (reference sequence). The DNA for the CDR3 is TGTGCCAGTAGTACTCGACGACTAGCGGGAGTGGTTGCTGTCAAAAACATTCAGTACTTC. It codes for CASSTRRLAGVVAVKNIQYF.

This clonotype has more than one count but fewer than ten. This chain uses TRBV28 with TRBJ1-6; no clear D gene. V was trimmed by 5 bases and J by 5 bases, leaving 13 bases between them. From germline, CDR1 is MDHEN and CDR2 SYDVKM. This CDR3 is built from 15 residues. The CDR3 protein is CASSTPGLNNSPLHF. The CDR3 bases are TGTGCCAGCAGTACACCGGGCCTTAATAATTCACCCCTCCACTTT.

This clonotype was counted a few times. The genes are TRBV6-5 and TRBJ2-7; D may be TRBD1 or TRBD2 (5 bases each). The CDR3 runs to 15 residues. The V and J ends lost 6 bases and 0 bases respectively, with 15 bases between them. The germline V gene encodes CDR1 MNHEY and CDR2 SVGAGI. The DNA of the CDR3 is TGTGCCAGCAGCCCCGGGACGTATAGCTCCTACGAGCAGTACTTC. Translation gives CASSPGTYSSYEQYF.

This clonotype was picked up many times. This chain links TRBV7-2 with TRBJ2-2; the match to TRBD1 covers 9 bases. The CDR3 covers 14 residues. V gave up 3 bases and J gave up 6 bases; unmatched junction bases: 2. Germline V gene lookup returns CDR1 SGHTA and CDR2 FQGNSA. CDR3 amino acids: CASSLRQGAGELFF. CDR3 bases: TGTGCCAGCAGCTTGAGACAGGGGGCCGGGGAGCTGTTTTTT.

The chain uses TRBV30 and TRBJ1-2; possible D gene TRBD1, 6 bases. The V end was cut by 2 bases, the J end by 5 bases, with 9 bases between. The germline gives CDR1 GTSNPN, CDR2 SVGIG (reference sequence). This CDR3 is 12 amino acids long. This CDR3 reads CAWSRTEYGYTF. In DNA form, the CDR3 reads TGTGCCTGGAGTAGGACAGAGTATGGCTACACCTTC.

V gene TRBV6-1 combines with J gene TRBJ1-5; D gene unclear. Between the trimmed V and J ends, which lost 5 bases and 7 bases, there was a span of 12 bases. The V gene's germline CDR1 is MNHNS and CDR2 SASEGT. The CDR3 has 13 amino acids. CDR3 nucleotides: TGTGCCAGCAGTCTGGGGAGTGGGCAGCCCCAGCATTTT. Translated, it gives CASSLGSGQPQHF.

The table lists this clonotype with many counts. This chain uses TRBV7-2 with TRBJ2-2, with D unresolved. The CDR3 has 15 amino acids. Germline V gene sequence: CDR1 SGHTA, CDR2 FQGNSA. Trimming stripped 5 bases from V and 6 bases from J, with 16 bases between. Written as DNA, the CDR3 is TGTGCCAGCAGCCAAAGGGCAAGAGAGGCCGGGGAGCTGTTTTTT. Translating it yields CASSQRAREAGELFF.

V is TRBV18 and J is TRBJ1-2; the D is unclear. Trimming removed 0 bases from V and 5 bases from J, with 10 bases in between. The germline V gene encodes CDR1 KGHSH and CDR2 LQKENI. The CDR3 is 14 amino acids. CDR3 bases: TGTGCCAGCTCACCACCGGGAGACACTTATGGCTACACCTTC. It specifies CASSPPGDTYGYTF.

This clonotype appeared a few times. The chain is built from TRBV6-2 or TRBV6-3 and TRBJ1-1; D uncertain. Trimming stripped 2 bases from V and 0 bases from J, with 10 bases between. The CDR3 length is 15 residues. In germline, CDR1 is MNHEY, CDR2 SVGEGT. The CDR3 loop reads CASSYPTYLNTEAFF. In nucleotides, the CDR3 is TGTGCCAGCAGTTACCCGACATACCTGAACACTGAAGCTTTCTTT.

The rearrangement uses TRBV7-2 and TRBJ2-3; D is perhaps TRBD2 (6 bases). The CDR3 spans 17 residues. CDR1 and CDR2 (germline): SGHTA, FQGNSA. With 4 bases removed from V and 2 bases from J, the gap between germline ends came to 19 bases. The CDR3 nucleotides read TGTGCCAGCAGCTCAAGTTTACGGGGGAGTCCCACAGATACGCAGTATTTT. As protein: CASSSSLRGSPTDTQYF.

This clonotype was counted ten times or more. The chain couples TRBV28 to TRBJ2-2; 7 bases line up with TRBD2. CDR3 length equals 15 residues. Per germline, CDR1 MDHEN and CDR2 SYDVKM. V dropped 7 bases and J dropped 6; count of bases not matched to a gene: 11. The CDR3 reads CASKRGDWGPGELFF. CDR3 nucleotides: TGTGCCAGCAAACGGGGGGACTGGGGACCCGGGGAGCTGTTTTTT. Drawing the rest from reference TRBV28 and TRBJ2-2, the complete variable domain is DVKVTQSSRYLVKRTGEKVFLECVQDMDHENMFWYRQDPGLGLRLIYFSYDVKMKEKGDIPEGYSVSREKKERFSLILESASTNQTSMYLCASKRGDWGPGELFFGEGSRLTVL.

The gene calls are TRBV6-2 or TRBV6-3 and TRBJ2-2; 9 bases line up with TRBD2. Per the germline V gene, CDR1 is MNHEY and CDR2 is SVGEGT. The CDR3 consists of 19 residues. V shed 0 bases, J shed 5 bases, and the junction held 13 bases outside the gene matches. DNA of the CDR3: TGTGCCAGCAGTTACTCGACTTTATCACTAGCGGGTGGGACCGGGGAGCTGTTTTTT. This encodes CASSYSTLSLAGGTGELFF.

The CDR3 DNA is TGTGCCAGCAGCTTATCGGCGGGAGGGAGAGGGGAGCAGTACTTC. This translates into CASSLSAGGRGEQYF. The V gene is TRBV7-6, the J gene TRBJ2-7, with 9 bases matching TRBD2. This CDR3 is 15 amino acids long. V was clipped by 2 bases and J by 7 bases; unmatched bases: 9. Germline loops: CDR1 SGHVS, CDR2 FNYEAQ. The variable domain in full, completed from reference TRBV7-6 and TRBJ2-7, reads GAGVSQSPRYKVTKRGQDVALRCDPISGHVSLYWYRQALGQGPEFLTYFNYEAQQDKSGLPNDRFSAERPEGSISTLTIQRTEQRDSAMYRCASSLSAGGRGEQYFGPGTRLTVT.

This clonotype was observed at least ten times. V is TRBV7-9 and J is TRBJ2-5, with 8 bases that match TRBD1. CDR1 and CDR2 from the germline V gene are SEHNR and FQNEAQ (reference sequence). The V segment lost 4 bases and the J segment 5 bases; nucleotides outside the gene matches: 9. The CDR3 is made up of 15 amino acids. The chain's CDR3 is CASSSNRGAGETQYF. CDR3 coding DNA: TGTGCCAGCAGCTCCAACAGGGGGGCTGGGGAGACCCAGTACTTC. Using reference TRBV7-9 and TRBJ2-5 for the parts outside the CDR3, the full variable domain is DTGVSQNPRHKITKRGQNVTFRCDPISEHNRLYWYRQTLGQGPEFLTYFQNEAQLEKSRLLSDRFSAERPKGSFSTLEIQRTEQGDSAMYLCASSSNRGAGETQYFGPGTRLLVL.

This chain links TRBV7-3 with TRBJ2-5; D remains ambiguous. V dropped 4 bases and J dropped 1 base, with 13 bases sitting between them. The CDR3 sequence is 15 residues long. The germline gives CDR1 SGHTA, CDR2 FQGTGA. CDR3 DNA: TGTGCCAGCAGCTCTCACGCCGGGCCCCAAGAGACCCAGTACTTC. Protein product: CASSSHAGPQETQYF.